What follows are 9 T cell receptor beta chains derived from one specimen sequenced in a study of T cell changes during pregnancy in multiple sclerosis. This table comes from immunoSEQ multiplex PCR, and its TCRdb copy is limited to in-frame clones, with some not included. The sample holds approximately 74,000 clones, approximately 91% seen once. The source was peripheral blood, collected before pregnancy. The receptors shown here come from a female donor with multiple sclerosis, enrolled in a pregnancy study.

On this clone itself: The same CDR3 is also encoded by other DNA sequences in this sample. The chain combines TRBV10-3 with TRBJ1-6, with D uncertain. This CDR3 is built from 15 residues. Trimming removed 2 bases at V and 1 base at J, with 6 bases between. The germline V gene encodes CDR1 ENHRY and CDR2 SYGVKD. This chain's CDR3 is CAISEEGSYNSPLHF. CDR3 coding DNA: TGTGCCATCAGTGAGGAGGGTTCCTATAATTCACCCCTCCACTTT.

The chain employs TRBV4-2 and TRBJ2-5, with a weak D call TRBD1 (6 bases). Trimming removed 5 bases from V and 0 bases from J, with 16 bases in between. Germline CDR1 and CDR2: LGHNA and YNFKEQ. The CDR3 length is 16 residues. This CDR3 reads CASSELNRDHQETQYF. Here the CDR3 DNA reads TGTGCCAGCAGCGAGCTAAACAGGGATCACCAAGAGACCCAGTACTTC.

CDR3 DNA: TGCGCCAGCATCTTAGTAGGACAGGCGATACCTAACTATGGCTACACCTTC. Its protein is CASILVGQAIPNYGYTF. The rearrangement joins TRBV10-1 to TRBJ1-2; 7 bases map to TRBD1. Germline trimming cut 7 bases from V and 0 bases from J; bases unmatched to any gene: 14. The length of the CDR3 is 17 residues. The V gene's germline CDR1 is WNHNN and CDR2 SYGVQD (reference sequence).

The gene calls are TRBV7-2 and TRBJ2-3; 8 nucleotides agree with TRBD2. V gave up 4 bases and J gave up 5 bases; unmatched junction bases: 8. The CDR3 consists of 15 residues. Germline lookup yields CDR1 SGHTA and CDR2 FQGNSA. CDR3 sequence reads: CASSSGAGGQDTQYF. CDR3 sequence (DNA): TGTGCCAGCAGCTCGGGGGCGGGGGGCCAAGATACGCAGTATTTT. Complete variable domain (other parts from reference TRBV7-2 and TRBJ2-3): GAGVSQSPSNKVTEKGKDVELRCDPISGHTALYWYRQSLGQGLEFLIYFQGNSAPDKSGLPSDRFSAERTGGSVSTLTIQRTQQEDSAVYLCASSSGAGGQDTQYFGPGTRLTVL.

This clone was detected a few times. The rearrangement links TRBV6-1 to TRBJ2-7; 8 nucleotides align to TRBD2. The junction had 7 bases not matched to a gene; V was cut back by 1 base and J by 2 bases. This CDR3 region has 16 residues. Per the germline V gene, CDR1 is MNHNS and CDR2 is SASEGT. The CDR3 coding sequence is TGTGCCAGCAGTGAAGTTGAGGTAGCGGGGCCCTACGAGCAGTACTTC. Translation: CASSEVEVAGPYEQYF.

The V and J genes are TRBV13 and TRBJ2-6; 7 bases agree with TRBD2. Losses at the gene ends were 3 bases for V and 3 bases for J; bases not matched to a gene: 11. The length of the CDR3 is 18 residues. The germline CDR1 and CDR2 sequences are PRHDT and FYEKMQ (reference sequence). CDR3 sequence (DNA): TGTGCCAGCAGCTTTTCCTGGGAGGGACTTGGTGGGGCCAACGTCCTGACTTTC. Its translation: CASSFSWEGLGGANVLTF.

For the CDR3, the DNA is TGTGCCAGCAGCGTCCGGGACACTAGCGAAGAGACCCAGTACTTC. Translation gives CASSVRDTSEETQYF. The chain employs TRBV9 and TRBJ2-5, with D possibly TRBD2 on 7 matching bases. V was pared by 2 bases and J by 3 bases, with 14 bases between. The CDR3 extends over 15 amino acids. Germline V gene lookup returns CDR1 SGDLS and CDR2 YYNGEE.

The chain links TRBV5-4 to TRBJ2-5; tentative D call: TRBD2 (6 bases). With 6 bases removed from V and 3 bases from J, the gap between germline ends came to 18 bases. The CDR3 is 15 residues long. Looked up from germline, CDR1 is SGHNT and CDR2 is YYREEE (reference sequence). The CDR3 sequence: CASTEWDFAEETQYF. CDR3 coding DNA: TGTGCCAGCACGGAATGGGACTTTGCTGAAGAGACCCAGTACTTC.

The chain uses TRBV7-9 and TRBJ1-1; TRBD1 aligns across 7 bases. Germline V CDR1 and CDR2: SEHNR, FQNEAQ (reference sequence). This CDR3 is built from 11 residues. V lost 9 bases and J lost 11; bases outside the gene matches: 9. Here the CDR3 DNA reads TGTGCCAGTGAGAGACAGGGAGGCGCTTTCTTT. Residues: CASERQGGAFF.